This T cell receptor beta chain is drawn from a study of memory CD4+ T cells and cytomegalovirus serostatus. The sort gate was single viable CD3+CD4+CD8-CD45RO+ cells for memory CD4+ T cells. Original data processing: After removing out-of-frame reads, 2,204,828 distinct TCRbeta sequences remained. Profiled with immunoSEQ multiplex PCR; TCRdb holds only in-frame clones, not every one. V, J and clone size reflect that table, while D and trimming were determined from the DNA. The table includes 45,000 to 65,000 clones, around 82% detected once. Germline V gene data show CDR1 as SGHRS and CDR2 as YFSETQ. This CDR3 is built from 14 residues. Trimming left V 0 bases short and J 1 base short, with 7 bases between.

Sequencing input: memory CD4+ T cells from blood. The sequence derives from an adult in good health and CMV-seronegative. The chain uses TRBV5-1 and TRBJ1-1; D gene unclear. The CDR3 bases are TGCGCCAGCAGCTTGGCCCTAGCGAACACTGAAGCTTTCTTT. Translating it yields CASSLALANTEAFF. The entire variable domain, with the rest obtained from reference TRBV5-1 and TRBJ1-1, is as follows: KAGVTQTPRYLIKTRGQQVTLSCSPISGHRSVSWYQQTPGQGLQFLFEYFSETQRNKGNFPGRFSGRQFSNSRSEMNVSTLELGDSALYLCASSLALANTEAFFGQGTRLTVV.